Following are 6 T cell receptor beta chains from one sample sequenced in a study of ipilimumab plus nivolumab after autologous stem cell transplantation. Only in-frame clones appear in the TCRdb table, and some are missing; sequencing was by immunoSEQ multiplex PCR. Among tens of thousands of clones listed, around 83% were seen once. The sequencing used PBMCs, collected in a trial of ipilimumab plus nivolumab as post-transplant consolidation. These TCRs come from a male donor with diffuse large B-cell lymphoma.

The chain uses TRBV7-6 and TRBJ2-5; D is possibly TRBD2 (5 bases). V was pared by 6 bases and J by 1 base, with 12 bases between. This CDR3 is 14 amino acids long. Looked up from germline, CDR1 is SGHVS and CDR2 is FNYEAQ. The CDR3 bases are TGTGCCAGCAGGGTTACGGACTCCCAAGAGACCCAGTACTTC. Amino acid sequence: CASRVTDSQETQYF.

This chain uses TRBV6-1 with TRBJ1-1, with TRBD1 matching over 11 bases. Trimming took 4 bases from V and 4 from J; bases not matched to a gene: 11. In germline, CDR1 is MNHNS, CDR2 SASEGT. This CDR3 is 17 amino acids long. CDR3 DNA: TGTGCCAGCAGTGGACAAGGGACAGGGGGAGGGAGCACTGAAGCTTTCTTT. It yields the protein CASSGQGTGGGSTEAFF.

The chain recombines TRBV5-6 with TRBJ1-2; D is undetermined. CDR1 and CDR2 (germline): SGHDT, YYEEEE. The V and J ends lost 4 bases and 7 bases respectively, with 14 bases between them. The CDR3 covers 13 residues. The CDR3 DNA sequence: TGTGCCAGCAGCCTGGCTGACTTAAGTGGCTACACCTTC. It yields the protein CASSLADLSGYTF.

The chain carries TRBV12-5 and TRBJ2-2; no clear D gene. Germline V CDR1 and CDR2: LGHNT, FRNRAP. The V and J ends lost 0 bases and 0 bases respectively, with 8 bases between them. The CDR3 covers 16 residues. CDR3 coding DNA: TGTGCTAGTGGTTTGGTACGGCTCGCGAACACCGGGGAGCTGTTTTTT. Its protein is CASGLVRLANTGELFF.

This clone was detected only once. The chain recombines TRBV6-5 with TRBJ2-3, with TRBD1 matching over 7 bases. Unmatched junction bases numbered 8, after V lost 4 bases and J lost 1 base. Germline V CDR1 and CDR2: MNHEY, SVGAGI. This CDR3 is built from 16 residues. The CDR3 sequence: CASSSKRQGGTDTQYF. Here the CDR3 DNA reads TGTGCCAGCAGTTCGAAGCGACAGGGCGGCACAGATACGCAGTATTTT.

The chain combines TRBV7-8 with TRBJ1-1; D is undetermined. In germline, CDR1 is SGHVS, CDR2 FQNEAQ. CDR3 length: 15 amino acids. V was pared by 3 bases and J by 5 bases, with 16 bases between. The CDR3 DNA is TGTGCCAGCAGCTTGGCATCCTCTTTTAGGACTGAAGCTTTCTTT. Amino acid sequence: CASSLASSFRTEAFF.